The clone carrying this TCR beta chain was picked up a small number of times. This specimen comes from a study of blood T cell repertoires in COVID-19. Sequencing was performed with immunoSEQ multiplex PCR; in TCRdb, only in-frame clones are kept and a portion is missing. This table holds 140,000 to 150,000 clones, approximately 92% found once. The germline V gene encodes CDR1 SGHVS and CDR2 FNYEAQ. The CDR3 extends over 15 amino acids. The ends lost 5 bases at V and 2 bases at J; junction bases unmatched: 4. The chain recombines TRBV7-6 with TRBJ1-3, with 9 bases fitting TRBD1. The clonotype comes from a woman in her sixties with active COVID-19. Sequenced material: peripheral blood. Written as DNA, the CDR3 is TGTGCCAGCAGCCGGGACAGGGCCGCTGGAAACACCATATATTTT. This translates into CASSRDRAAGNTIYF.